Below, one TCR beta chain is given with its context. Its antigen is unknown. A single record per CDR3 protein comes from TCRdb applying MiXCR to the 5' RACE reads. The sample holds fewer than 400,000 distinct CDR3 sequences, around 8% seen once. Trimming stripped 1 base from V and 7 bases from J, with 11 bases between. This CDR3 contains 14 residues. This specimen belongs to a study of CD8 T cells in ankylosing spondylitis. General study points: One TCR beta motif, made up of several highly homologous variants, appeared characteristic of ankylosing spondylitis blood.

The chain links TRBV12-3 or TRBV12-4 to TRBJ2-1; D might be TRBD2 (7 bases). The receptor's source is a male donor with ankylosing spondylitis. Sequencing was performed on blood, either unsorted or a sorted T cell fraction (not recorded which). The CDR3 bases are TGTGCCAGCAGTTTAGGAGGGGGGGGGAATGAGCAGTTCTTC. Amino acids: CASSLGGGGNEQFF.